Listed below are T cell receptor beta chains from one sample, sequenced in a study of shared clonotypes between healthy human individuals. TCRdb's table, derived via immunoSEQ multiplex PCR, lists solely in-frame clones and lacks some. The sample records 2 million to 2.5 million clones, approximately 93% being singletons. Material for sequencing was naive CD4+ T cells from PBMCs. The receptors shown here come from a young man in good health. Some clones in this sample may be carry-over from other donors' samples. The CDR3 runs from the conserved cysteine through the conserved F or W. Fields, in order: D gene, clone size, V gene, J gene, CDR3 protein, CDR3 DNA. A D gene is named only where the DNA matches it firmly. Clone size is not always given. Where it is, it says once, few, many or a class for expanded clones.

D: -; size: few; V: TRBV27; J: TRBJ1-1; CDR3: CASKNSYTEAFF; DNA: TGTGCCAGCAAAAACAGCTACACTGAAGCTTTCTTT
D: -; size: -; V: TRBV28; J: TRBJ2-7; CDR3: CASSYSYEQYF; DNA: TGTGCCAGCAGCTATTCCTACGAGCAGTACTTC
D: TRBD1; size: -; V: TRBV6-1; J: TRBJ2-3; CDR3: CASSEVQGAEDTQYF; DNA: TGTGCCAGCAGTGAAGTACAGGGGGCCGAAGATACGCAGTATTTT
D: -; size: -; V: TRBV7-9; J: TRBJ1-3; CDR3: CASSLMTDTIYF; DNA: TGTGCCAGCAGCTTAATGACGGACACCATATATTTT
D: TRBD2; size: -; V: TRBV4-2; J: TRBJ2-4; CDR3: CASSQDRGRAPGEYF; DNA: TGTGCCAGCAGCCAAGATAGAGGGAGGGCCCCAGGAGAATACTTC
D: -; size: -; V: TRBV2; J: TRBJ2-7; CDR3: CASSVSHEQYF; DNA: TGTGCCAGCAGTGTTTCCCACGAGCAGTACTTC
D: TRBD2; size: once; V: TRBV7-8; J: TRBJ2-7; CDR3: CASSLETAGSVEQYF; DNA: TGTGCCAGCAGCTTAGAGACAGCGGGATCGGTCGAGCAGTACTTC
D: -; size: -; V: TRBV6-5; J: TRBJ1-1; CDR3: CASRDANFLAAFF; DNA: TGTGCCAGCAGGGACGCAAATTTTCTTGCCGCTTTCTTT
D: -; size: -; V: TRBV28; J: TRBJ2-1; CDR3: CASSLPAGGAVYNEQFF; DNA: TGTGCCAGCAGTTTACCCGCCGGGGGAGCGGTATACAATGAGCAGTTCTTC
D: -; size: -; V: TRBV11-1; J: TRBJ2-7; CDR3: CASSLDGTYEQYF; DNA: TGTGCCAGCAGCTTAGACGGGACCTACGAGCAGTACTTC
D: -; size: -; V: TRBV9; J: TRBJ1-2; CDR3: CASSRTGANYGYTF; DNA: TGTGCCAGCAGCCGGACGGGCGCTAACTATGGCTACACCTTC
D: TRBD2; size: -; V: TRBV6-6; J: TRBJ2-7; CDR3: CASSLAGRVYEQYF; DNA: TGTGCCAGCAGTTTAGCGGGAAGAGTCTACGAGCAGTACTTC
D: TRBD2; size: -; V: TRBV2; J: TRBJ2-1; CDR3: CASTGLAGGRFF; DNA: TGTGCCAGCACAGGACTAGCGGGAGGAAGGTTCTTC
D: -; size: -; V: TRBV19; J: TRBJ1-4; CDR3: CASSIRPGPNEKLFF; DNA: TGTGCCAGTAGTATTCGACCGGGGCCTAATGAAAAACTGTTTTTT
D: TRBD2; size: -; V: TRBV4-1; J: TRBJ2-3; CDR3: CASRTAGGGTDTQYF; DNA: TGCGCCAGCAGAACAGCGGGAGGCGGCACAGATACGCAGTATTTT
D: -; size: once; V: TRBV28; J: TRBJ2-1; CDR3: CASSPTRSFNNEQFF; DNA: TGTGCCAGCAGCCCAACTCGGTCGTTCAACAATGAGCAGTTCTTC
D: -; size: -; V: TRBV5-1; J: TRBJ1-2; CDR3: CASSLGVEGGYGYTF; DNA: TGCGCCAGCAGCTTGGGGGTCGAAGGGGGCTATGGCTACACCTTC
D: -; size: once; V: TRBV28; J: TRBJ2-7; CDR3: CASSLRASYEQYF; DNA: TGTGCCAGCAGTTTACGGGCCTCCTACGAGCAGTACTTC
D: -; size: -; V: TRBV28; J: TRBJ2-7; CDR3: CASSFQQKYDEQYF; DNA: TGTGCCAGCAGTTTCCAACAGAAATACGACGAGCAGTACTTC
D: -; size: -; V: TRBV30; J: TRBJ2-7; CDR3: CAWTDWARGEQYF; DNA: TGTGCCTGGACCGACTGGGCTCGAGGCGAGCAGTACTTC
D: -; size: -; V: TRBV9; J: TRBJ1-3; CDR3: CASSAQILSSGNTIYF; DNA: TGTGCCAGCAGCGCGCAAATCTTAAGCTCTGGAAACACCATATATTTT
D: -; size: -; V: TRBV29-1; J: TRBJ1-3; CDR3: CSVGGPSLGNTIYF; DNA: TGCAGCGTTGGTGGGCCGTCTCTCGGAAACACCATATATTTT
D: -; size: once; V: TRBV11-1; J: TRBJ2-5; CDR3: CASQQERGYQETQYF; DNA: TGTGCCAGCCAACAAGAAAGGGGATACCAAGAGACCCAGTACTTC
D: -; size: -; V: TRBV4-1; J: TRBJ1-5; CDR3: CASSQDSRARRGNQPQHF; DNA: TGCGCCAGCAGCCAAGATTCTAGGGCACGAAGGGGCAATCAGCCCCAGCATTTT
D: -; size: -; V: TRBV27; J: TRBJ2-1; CDR3: CASTLSRADNEQFF; DNA: TGTGCCAGCACCTTGAGTAGGGCCGACAATGAGCAGTTCTTC
D: -; size: -; V: TRBV7-3; J: TRBJ2-5; CDR3: CASSFTGGQETQYF; DNA: TGTGCCAGCAGTTTCACAGGAGGTCAAGAGACCCAGTACTTC
D: TRBD1; size: -; V: TRBV5-6; J: TRBJ1-2; CDR3: CASSSTDRGYGYTF; DNA: TGTGCCAGCAGCTCCACGGACAGGGGCTATGGCTACACCTTC
D: TRBD2; size: -; V: TRBV5-1; J: TRBJ2-3; CDR3: CASSPGTSGSHTDTQYF; DNA: TGCGCCAGCAGCCCTGGGACTAGCGGGAGTCATACAGATACGCAGTATTTT